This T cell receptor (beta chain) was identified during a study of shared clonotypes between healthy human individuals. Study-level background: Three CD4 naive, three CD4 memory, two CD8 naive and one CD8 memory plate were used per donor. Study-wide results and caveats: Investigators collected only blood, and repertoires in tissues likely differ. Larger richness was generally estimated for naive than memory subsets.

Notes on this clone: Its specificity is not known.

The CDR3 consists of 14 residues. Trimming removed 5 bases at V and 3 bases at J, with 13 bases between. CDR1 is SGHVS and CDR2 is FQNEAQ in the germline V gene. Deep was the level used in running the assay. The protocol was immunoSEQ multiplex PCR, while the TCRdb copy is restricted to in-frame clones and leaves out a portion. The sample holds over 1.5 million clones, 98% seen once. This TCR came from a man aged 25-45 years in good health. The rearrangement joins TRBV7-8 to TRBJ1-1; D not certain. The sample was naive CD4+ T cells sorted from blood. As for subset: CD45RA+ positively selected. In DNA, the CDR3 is TGTGCCAGCAGCCCAGATATGTGGGACACTGAAGCTTTCTTT. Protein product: CASSPDMWDTEAFF.